These 22 T cell receptor beta chains were sequenced from one sample in a study of PD-1 blockade in classical Hodgkin lymphoma. Some clones are missing from TCRdb's copy, which holds only in-frame ones; the method was immunoSEQ multiplex PCR. Altogether about 96,000 clones are present, about 93% being singletons, with the ten largest covering around 2%. The time point here: cycle 4 day 1 (C4D1), after 6 weeks of nivolumab. Following autologous stem cell transplantation, relapse occurred in every patient, and exposure to brentuximab vedotin varied. Sequenced material: peripheral blood mononuclear cells (PBMCs), taken before the fourth cycle of nivolumab. Receptors were obtained from a human donor with classical Hodgkin lymphoma.

This clone was found once. The CDR3 DNA is TGTGCCAGCAGTCCGGACAGGCGGCGTGGCTACACCTTC. As protein: CASSPDRRRGYTF. The rearrangement joins TRBV6-5 to TRBJ1-2; 7 nucleotides agree with TRBD1. The CDR3 loop spans 13 amino acids. J gave up 7 bases and V 5 bases, and 7 bases lay outside the gene matches. Germline-derived CDR1 and CDR2 are MNHEY and SVGAGI.

This chain joins TRBV28 and TRBJ2-4; D is possibly TRBD2 (5 bases). This CDR3 region has 13 residues. Trimming took off 3 bases at V and 6 bases at J, with 9 bases between the two ends. Germline loops: CDR1 MDHEN, CDR2 SYDVKM. The CDR3 loop is CASSFPDLNIQYF. The CDR3 DNA reads as TGTGCCAGCAGTTTTCCGGACTTAAACATTCAGTACTTC.

J is TRBJ2-1 and V is TRBV28, with D perhaps matching TRBD2 (6 bases). The germline CDR1 and CDR2 sequences are MDHEN and SYDVKM. V dropped 7 bases and J dropped 6 bases, with 10 bases sitting between them. The CDR3 runs to 12 residues. The chain's CDR3 is CASKEGPNEQFF. As DNA, the CDR3 is TGTGCCAGCAAGGAGGGGCCCAATGAGCAGTTCTTC.

V usage is TRBV5-1 and J usage is TRBJ2-3; no firm D call. V was shortened by 4 bases and J by 0 bases, with 9 bases between the two germline ends. Germline loops: CDR1 SGHRS, CDR2 YFSETQ. The CDR3 runs 14 residues. Written as DNA, the CDR3 is TGCGCCAGCAGCCCACTCTCGAGCACAGATACGCAGTATTTT. This encodes CASSPLSSTDTQYF.

This clone was seen once. V and J are TRBV10-3 and TRBJ1-1; unclear D gene. There are 11 residues in the CDR3. Germline V gene lookup returns CDR1 ENHRY and CDR2 SYGVKD. V lost 8 bases to trimming and J lost 2 bases, with 6 bases between them. The CDR3 DNA reads TGTGCCATCGAGACTAACACTGAAGCTTTCTTT. It translates to CAIETNTEAFF.

V gene TRBV7-2 combines with J gene TRBJ2-7; 9 bases are a match to TRBD1. The germline CDR1 and CDR2 sequences are SGHTA and FQGNSA. The length of the CDR3 is 15 residues. The V gene end was trimmed by 2 bases and the J gene end by 2 bases; junction bases not matched to a gene: 4. Here the CDR3 DNA reads TGTGCCAGCAGCTTATACGGGACAGGGACCTACGAGCAGTACTTC. It translates to CASSLYGTGTYEQYF.

V gene TRBV6-6 combines with J gene TRBJ2-7; the D gene is possibly TRBD2 (6 bases). This CDR3 comprises 15 residues. CDR1 is MNHNY and CDR2 is SVGAGI in the germline V gene (reference sequence). The V end was cut by 5 bases, the J end by 6 bases, with 20 bases between. The CDR3 is CASSTQKGGNREQYF. The CDR3 DNA reads TGTGCCAGCAGTACCCAAAAGGGCGGGAACCGCGAGCAGTACTTC.

CDR3 residues: CASSFSRPRGYEQYF. For the CDR3, the DNA is TGTGCCAGCAGCTTTAGTCGACCCCGTGGGTACGAGCAGTACTTC. The chain has TRBV5-4 and TRBJ2-7; D is unclear. The V end lost 2 bases, the J end lost 4 bases, and 16 bases lay between the germline ends. The CDR3 consists of 15 residues. From germline, CDR1 is SGHNT and CDR2 YYREEE (reference sequence).

The chain recombines TRBV29-1 with TRBJ1-1; 7 positions match TRBD1. The germline V gene has CDR1 SQVTM and CDR2 ANQGSEA. J gave up 4 bases and V 7 bases, and 6 bases lay outside the gene matches. This CDR3 contains 12 residues. The chain's CDR3 is CSADRVSTEAFF. The CDR3 DNA follows: TGCAGCGCTGACAGGGTAAGCACTGAAGCTTTCTTT.

This clone has just one count. The J gene is TRBJ2-3, the V gene TRBV30; 7 bases agree with TRBD1. The CDR3 runs 13 residues. With V trimmed by 7 bases and J by 6 bases, 10 bases remained unmatched. The germline V gene has CDR1 GTSNPN and CDR2 SVGIG (reference sequence). The CDR3 DNA follows: TGTGCCTTCGATACCACAGGGGCGGATACGCAGTATTTT. The encoded protein is CAFDTTGADTQYF.

The rearrangement uses TRBV29-1 and TRBJ1-1, with 7 bases matching TRBD1. This CDR3 has 14 residues. The junction had 10 bases not matched to a gene; V was cut back by 4 bases and J by 5 bases. Germline CDR1 SQVTM, CDR2 ANQGSEA. CDR3 sequence (DNA): TGCAGCGTTGGGCTTGACAGGGCAAGTACTGAAGCTTTCTTT. This translates into CSVGLDRASTEAFF. Combining the CDR3 with reference TRBV29-1 and TRBJ1-1 gives the whole variable domain SAVISQKPSRDICQRGTSLTIQCQVDSQVTMMFWYRQQPGQSLTLIATANQGSEATYESGFVIDKFPISRPNLTFSTLTVSNMSPEDSSIYLCSVGLDRASTEAFFGQGTRLTVV.

This chain uses TRBV18 with TRBJ2-3; maybe TRBD1 (6 bases). The germline V and J ends were trimmed by 3 bases and 2 bases, with 15 bases remaining between them. The CDR3 has 16 residues. Germline assignment: CDR1 KGHSH and CDR2 LQKENI. CDR3: CASSPRSAGATDTQYF. CDR3 DNA sequence: TGTGCCAGCTCACCCCGATCGGCAGGGGCCACAGATACGCAGTATTTT.

The V call is TRBV30, the J call TRBJ2-1; D might be TRBD2 (6 bases). V lost 0 bases to trimming and J lost 7 bases, with 13 bases between them. Germline loops: CDR1 GTSNPN, CDR2 SVGIG (reference sequence). This CDR3 has 14 amino acids. The CDR3 DNA follows: TGTGCCTGGAGTGTAACGCGGGAAAAGAATGAGCAGTTCTTC. The encoded protein is CAWSVTREKNEQFF.

This chain links TRBV30 with TRBJ2-3, with TRBD1 matching 9 bases. The germline V gene encodes CDR1 GTSNPN and CDR2 SVGIG (reference sequence). V lost 1 base to trimming and J lost 4 bases; unmatched junction nucleotides: 3. This CDR3 region has 14 residues. As DNA, the CDR3 is TGTGCCTGGAGTGGCGGACAGGGGTCAGATACGCAGTATTTT. It codes for CAWSGGQGSDTQYF.

V usage is TRBV28 and J usage is TRBJ2-7; 12 bases map to TRBD2. Germline V gene sequence: CDR1 MDHEN, CDR2 SYDVKM. The CDR3 consists of 17 residues. J lost 1 base, V lost 6 bases, and 10 bases had no gene match. This CDR3 is CASSSRLAGGRSYEQYF. The CDR3, as DNA: TGTGCCAGCAGCTCCCGCCTAGCGGGAGGGCGATCCTACGAGCAGTACTTC.

This clone came up once. The V gene is TRBV27, the J gene TRBJ2-7; 7 positions match TRBD1. CDR3 size: 13 residues. Germline V gives CDR1 MNHEY, CDR2 SMNVEV (reference sequence). The V gene end was trimmed by 5 bases and the J gene end by 2 bases; junction bases not matched to a gene: 3. CDR3 nucleotides: TGTGCCAGCAGTCACAGGGGACCCTACGAGCAGTACTTC. Its protein is CASSHRGPYEQYF.

This chain uses TRBV5-8 with TRBJ2-6, with D possibly TRBD2 on 6 matching bases. Trimming stripped 1 base from V and 0 bases from J, with 17 bases between. Germline-derived CDR1 and CDR2 are SGHTS and YDEGEE. The CDR3 length is 19 residues. Here the CDR3 reads CASSLPFSGGYSGANVLTF. The CDR3 DNA sequence: TGTGCCAGCAGCTTGCCCTTTAGCGGTGGGTACTCTGGGGCCAACGTCCTGACTTTC.

The chain carries TRBV30 and TRBJ1-6, with 7 bases matching TRBD1. Trimming took 5 bases from V and 14 from J; bases not matched to a gene: 12. The CDR3 spans 13 residues. Germline V CDR1 and CDR2: GTSNPN, SVGIG (reference sequence). Here the CDR3 DNA reads TGTGCCTGGGGCGGACAGGCGGGGAGGGCCCTCCACTTT. It yields the protein CAWGGQAGRALHF.

The chain has TRBV19 and TRBJ2-5; D unresolved. This CDR3 contains 14 residues. From germline, CDR1 is LNHDA and CDR2 SQIVND (reference sequence). Trimming took 3 bases from V and 1 from J, leaving 9 bases between them. CDR3 nucleotides: TGTGCCAGTAGTATTTCAGGCAGCCAAGAGACCCAGTACTTC. Its translation: CASSISGSQETQYF.

With respect to this clone: Relative to the germline gene, one junction end is altered; a read error may explain this. This chain's CDR3 is CASSLGSNSRIF. Here the CDR3 DNA reads TGTGCCAGCAGCTTAGGAAGCAACTCCCGAATCTTC. The genes are TRBV11-2 and TRBJ2-1; D unclear. The CDR3 covers 12 residues. Germline CDR1 SGHAT, CDR2 FQNNGV.

This clone was detected only once. The rearrangement links TRBV5-4 to TRBJ1-2; D gene ambiguous. The CDR3 is 14 residues long. Germline-derived CDR1 and CDR2 are SGHNT and YYREEE (reference sequence). The V end was cut by 7 bases, the J end by 4 bases, with 17 bases between. CDR3 DNA: TGTGCCAGCTCGAAGACACAGCTCGCCTATGGCTACACCTTC. Translated: CASSKTQLAYGYTF.

The V and J genes are TRBV5-1 and TRBJ2-7; D gene ambiguous. Germline V gene lookup returns CDR1 SGHRS and CDR2 YFSETQ. V was shortened by 5 bases and J by 7 bases, with 13 bases between the two germline ends. The CDR3 covers 12 residues. The CDR3 DNA is TGCGCCAGCAGGAGCAGCTCCGAGGAGCAGTACTTC. Residues: CASRSSSEEQYF.